Listed here are 4 T cell receptor beta chains from one sample, sequenced in a study of blood T cell repertoires in COVID-19. Only in-frame clones appear in the TCRdb table, and some are missing; sequencing was by immunoSEQ multiplex PCR. The sample carries under 300,000 clones, approximately 83% recorded once. Sequenced: peripheral blood. The receptors originated from a woman between 65 and 79 years old with acute or convalescent COVID-19.

This rearrangement joins TRBV12-2 to TRBJ1-4; the table gives TRBD1 as D, unverified against the DNA. TRBV12-2 counts as a pseudogene. The CDR3 consists of 13 residues. CDR3 DNA: TGTGCAAGTCGCACCCTCACAGGGGAAAAACTGTTTTTT. Translating gives CASRTLTGEKLFF.

The V gene is TRBV7-2, the J gene TRBJ1-6, with D uncertain. The CDR3 spans 15 residues. Germline V gene sequence: CDR1 SGHTA, CDR2 FQGNSA. V gave up 3 bases and J gave up 9 bases, with 15 bases separating them. CDR3 sequence (DNA): TGTGCCAGCAGCTTGGGTAGCGGATACTTTTCACCCCTCCACTTT. It encodes CASSLGSGYFSPLHF.

The V gene is TRBV11-1, the J gene TRBJ2-7; D ambiguous. Germline CDR1 SGHAT, CDR2 FQDESV (reference sequence). V was shortened by 1 base and J by 3 bases, with 4 bases between the two germline ends. The CDR3 runs to 12 residues. The CDR3 reads CASSLGRYEQYF. The CDR3 DNA reads TGTGCCAGCAGCTTAGGTCGCTACGAGCAGTACTTC.

The chain joins TRBV19 to TRBJ1-5; the D gene is possibly TRBD1 (6 bases). Germline assignment: CDR1 LNHDA and CDR2 SQIVND (reference sequence). V was shortened by 7 bases and J by 4 bases, with 17 bases between the two germline ends. The CDR3 is 15 amino acids. DNA for the CDR3: TGTGCCAGTAATTTGCAGGACAGATTTAATCAGCCCCAGCATTTT. Amino acid sequence: CASNLQDRFNQPQHF.